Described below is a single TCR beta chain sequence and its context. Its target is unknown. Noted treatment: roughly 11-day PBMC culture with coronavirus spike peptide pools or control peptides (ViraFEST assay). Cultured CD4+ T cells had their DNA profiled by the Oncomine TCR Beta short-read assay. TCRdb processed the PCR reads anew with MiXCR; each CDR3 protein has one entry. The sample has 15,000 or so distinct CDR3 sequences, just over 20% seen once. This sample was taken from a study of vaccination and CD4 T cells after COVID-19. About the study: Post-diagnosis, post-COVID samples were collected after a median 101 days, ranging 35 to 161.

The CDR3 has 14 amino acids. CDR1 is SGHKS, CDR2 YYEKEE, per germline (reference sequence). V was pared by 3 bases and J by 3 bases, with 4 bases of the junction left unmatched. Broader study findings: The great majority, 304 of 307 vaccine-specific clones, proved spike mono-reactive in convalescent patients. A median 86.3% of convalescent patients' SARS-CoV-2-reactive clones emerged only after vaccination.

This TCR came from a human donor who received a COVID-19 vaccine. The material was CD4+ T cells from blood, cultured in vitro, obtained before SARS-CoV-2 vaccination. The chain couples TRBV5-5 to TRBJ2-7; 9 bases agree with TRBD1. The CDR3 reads CASSWGQGSYEQYF. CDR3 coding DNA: TGTGCCAGCAGCTGGGGACAGGGTAGCTACGAGCAGTACTTC.